This entry concerns a single T cell receptor (beta chain). The target of this receptor is not known. The sample holds no much larger clone one base away, and base qualities are not on file. The collaborating institutions used their own protocols to collect whole blood in K2EDTA tubes. For TCRbeta analysis, collaborator samples were shipped as frozen whole blood, as isolated PBMCs, or as DNA extracted from either sample type. The data were taken from a study of blood T cell repertoires in COVID-19 (dated by TCRdb to 2018 to 2021). For the wider study: Samples covering the acute and convalescent phases of COVID-19 were provided by collaborators in the United States, Italy and Spain. The prospective study material was composed of cDNA or gDNA derived from T cells, B-cell-depleted T cells, or PBMCs. Deeply sampled blood TCRbeta repertoires from subjects exposed to, actively infected with, or recovered from COVID-19 were included in the dataset. A freely available public database, intended as a resource for researchers studying the immune response to SARS-CoV-2, is where the repertoires were released. Samples came from the ongoing ImmuneRACE study (first 160 participants) plus 1,254 subjects from 6 global collaborators. A de-identified subject ID, COVID-19 status, age in years and sex were almost always included in the sample metadata. Where available, HLA class I and class II types were taken from metadata supplied by the sample provider and were not determined by assay-based typing.

The germline V gene (reference sequence) specifies GTSNPN as CDR1 and SVGIG as CDR2. Trimming leaves V shorter by 5 bases and J shorter by 8 bases, with the junction holding 8 bases beyond the gene matches. The CDR3, from cysteine to phenylalanine, totals 12 residues. Only CDR3 DNA is held: 36 bases, read in frame from base 1. TCRbeta CDR3 regions were amplified from genomic DNA by means of the immunoSEQ Assay, a bias-controlled multiplex PCR. The authors' analysis ran thus. Nucleated cell counts per sample were estimated from amplification of reference gene primers within the assay. To quantify the absolute abundance of each unique TCRbeta CDR3 rearrangement, sequence reads were collapsed and filtered. For each sample, productive Simpson clonality was calculated as the square root of Simpson's diversity index across productive rearrangements. The clones in this table, taken by TCRdb from immuneACCESS, are in-frame only. Not every clone is retained; where verified, under half of the shortfall comes from an unresolved V gene, and the cause of the rest is unknown. The V and J calls and clone size come from that table; D and trimming were worked out from the DNA. This sample lists about 200,000 clones; 92% were detected once. Roughly 1.2% of the sample lies in the top ten.

General findings and caveats noted by the study authors: The quantity of clinical and demographic metadata differed by source and by participant and was supplied without curation.

The clonotype originates from a man aged 25-45 years with acute or convalescent COVID-19. Sequencing was done on a sample of peripheral blood. The sequence links TRBV30 to TRBJ1-2; 7 bases in the junction line up with TRBD1. The nucleotide sequence reads as follows: TGTGCCTGGGGGGACAGAAAACTCGGCTACACCTTC. Translation gives CAWGDRKLGYTF.